This T cell receptor (beta chain) was profiled in a study of blood T cell repertoires in COVID-19. Looking at the study overall: Acute and convalescent COVID-19 samples came from the United States, Italy and Spain. T cells, B-cell-depleted T cells, or PBMCs provided the cDNA or gDNA that served as material.

Germline lookup yields CDR1 MGHRA and CDR2 YSYEKL. The CDR3 has 16 amino acids. V lost 1 base, J lost 1 base, and 11 bases lay in between. Assay: immunoSEQ multiplex PCR; the TCRdb copy retains only in-frame clones and omits some. The table has roughly 120,000 clones, roughly 86% seen once. Sequencing input: peripheral blood. The source is a human donor in a cohort sampled during active COVID-19. The rearrangement links TRBV4-1 to TRBJ1-3, with D perhaps TRBD1 (6 bases). The CDR3, as DNA: TGCGCCAGCAGCCAAGTCCGGGACAAGTCTGGAAACACCATATATTTT. Translation: CASSQVRDKSGNTIYF.